These T cell receptor beta chains were read from a single sample in a study of PD-L1 blockade in urothelial cancer. Method: immunoSEQ multiplex PCR; TCRdb's copy keeps in-frame clones and lacks some. The sample holds 40,000 to 55,000 clones, over 75% seen once. This sample comprised PBMCs, obtained around atezolizumab (anti-PD-L1) treatment. Receptors were obtained from a man between 40 and 49 years old with urothelial cancer. Each CDR3 is given with its conserved first and last residue. A D gene is named only where the DNA matches it firmly. Expanded clones get a size class; other rows say once, few or many, or leave the size out.

v_gene	abundance	d_gene	j_gene	CDR3aa	CDR3nt
TRBV27	NA	TRBD1	TRBJ2-5	CASSLNYRDRVIGETQYF	TGTGCCAGCAGTTTGAACTACCGGGACAGGGTAATAGGAGAGACCCAGTACTTC
TRBV10-3	NA	NA	TRBJ2-1	CAISPEATREQFF	TGTGCCATCAGTCCGGAGGCCACACGGGAGCAGTTCTTC
TRBV9	NA	NA	TRBJ2-1	CASSVGAQYNEQFF	TGTGCCAGCAGCGTAGGGGCTCAGTACAATGAGCAGTTCTTC
TRBV25-1	NA	NA	TRBJ2-7	CASSEGGPFIEQYF	TGTGCCAGCAGTGAGGGGGGACCGTTTATCGAGCAGTACTTC
TRBV30	NA	NA	TRBJ1-2	CAWSVGGIGDGYTF	TGTGCCTGGAGTGTAGGAGGGATTGGGGATGGCTACACCTTC
TRBV5-4	NA	NA	TRBJ1-4	CASSLAPLTNEKLFF	TGTGCCAGCAGCTTGGCCCCCCTGACTAATGAAAAACTGTTTTTT
TRBV6-1	few	NA	TRBJ2-1	CASSEDPRQVDNEQFF	TGTGCCAGCAGTGAGGACCCCCGACAGGTTGACAATGAGCAGTTCTTC
TRBV6-1	NA	NA	TRBJ2-3	CASRSTDTQYF	TGTGCCAGCAGGAGTACCGATACGCAGTATTTT
TRBV28	NA	NA	TRBJ2-1	CASSSTGTPYNEQFF	TGTGCCAGCAGCTCGACCGGGACACCCTACAATGAGCAGTTCTTC
TRBV29-1	NA	TRBD2	TRBJ2-7	CSVVPSGSYEQYF	TGCAGCGTTGTGCCTAGCGGGAGTTACGAGCAGTACTTC
TRBV11-2	NA	NA	TRBJ2-5	CASAGGRAVETQYF	TGTGCCAGCGCTGGGGGCAGGGCTGTAGAGACCCAGTACTTC
TRBV29-1	NA	NA	TRBJ2-7	CSVLGGLVKEQYF	TGCAGCGTGCTGGGGGGACTTGTGAAAGAGCAGTACTTC
TRBV5-1	NA	TRBD2	TRBJ2-5	CASSKEGGRRETQYF	TGCGCCAGCAGCAAGGAGGGAGGGCGGCGGGAGACCCAGTACTTC
TRBV9	NA	NA	TRBJ2-3	CASSVERTSTDTQYF	TGTGCCAGCAGCGTAGAACGGACTAGCACAGATACGCAGTATTTT
TRBV6-4	few	NA	TRBJ1-5	CASRVGSNQPQHF	TGTGCCAGCAGGGTCGGTAGCAATCAGCCCCAGCATTTT
TRBV28	NA	TRBD1	TRBJ1-2	CASSSGQGKRYGYTF	TGTGCCAGCAGTAGCGGACAGGGGAAAAGATATGGCTACACCTTC
TRBV4-1	NA	TRBD2	TRBJ2-1	CASSQGLAVRSYNEQFF	TGCGCCAGCAGCCAGGGACTAGCGGTCCGCTCCTACAATGAGCAGTTCTTC
TRBV5-8	once	NA	TRBJ2-5	CASSLSRRETQYF	TGTGCCAGCAGCTTGTCGAGGAGAGAGACCCAGTACTTC
TRBV5-1	NA	NA	TRBJ2-4	CASSSGILQYF	TGCGCCAGCAGCTCGGGGATACTTCAGTACTTC
TRBV6-5	NA	TRBD2	TRBJ2-7	CASRGVYEQYF	TGTGCCAGTCGGGGGGTCTACGAGCAGTACTTC
TRBV7-2	NA	TRBD1	TRBJ2-7	CASSLESGTDYEQYF	TGTGCCAGCAGCTTAGAATCCGGGACAGACTACGAGCAGTACTTC
TRBV6-6	once	NA	TRBJ1-1	CASTAGGTTEAFF	TGTGCCAGCACCGCGGGGGGGACCACTGAAGCTTTCTTT
TRBV5-1	NA	TRBD1	TRBJ1-1	CASSLGTGSMNTEAFF	TGCGCCAGCAGCTTGGGGACAGGGTCCATGAACACTGAAGCTTTCTTT
TRBV7-2	NA	NA	TRBJ2-7	CASSLGHGGGEQYF	TGTGCCAGCAGCCTGGGACACGGAGGAGGCGAGCAGTACTTC
TRBV29-1	NA	TRBD1	TRBJ1-2	CSVVQGSYGYTF	TGCAGCGTGGTACAGGGGAGCTATGGCTACACCTTC
TRBV7-3	NA	TRBD2	TRBJ2-2	CASSLTSGSSGELFF	TGTGCCAGCAGCTTAACTAGCGGGAGTTCTGGGGAGCTGTTTTTT
TRBV28	once	NA	TRBJ1-3	CASSSGRRPLTIYF	TGTGCCAGCAGTTCCGGACGGAGGCCGCTCACCATATATTTT
TRBV9	NA	TRBD1	TRBJ1-2	CASSEGQTYGYTF	TGTGCCAGCAGCGAGGGACAGACGTATGGCTACACCTTC
TRBV19	few	TRBD2	TRBJ2-3	CASTPDSGRPDTQYF	TGTGCCAGTACCCCGGATAGCGGGAGGCCAGATACGCAGTATTTT
TRBV9	NA	TRBD1	TRBJ2-7	CASSVLEGGDEQYF	TGTGCCAGCAGCGTCCTTGAAGGGGGCGACGAGCAGTACTTC
TRBV28	NA	NA	TRBJ1-1	CASSLGGRAEAFF	TGTGCCAGCAGTTTGGGGGGAAGGGCTGAAGCTTTCTTT
TRBV5-4	NA	NA	TRBJ2-3	CASSPNTRTDTQYF	TGTGCCAGCAGCCCAAACACCCGCACAGATACGCAGTATTTT
TRBV13	few	TRBD1	TRBJ2-1	CASSRGTVNEQFF	TGTGCCAGCAGCCGTGGGACAGTGAATGAGCAGTTCTTC
TRBV6-5	NA	TRBD1	TRBJ1-1	CASSYGTGAPNTEAFF	TGTGCCAGCAGTTACGGGACAGGGGCTCCGAACACTGAAGCTTTCTTT
TRBV5-1	NA	TRBD2	TRBJ2-1	CASSSPGLAGASYNEQFF	TGCGCCAGCAGCTCGCCGGGACTAGCGGGGGCTTCCTACAATGAGCAGTTCTTC
TRBV9	NA	TRBD2	TRBJ2-1	CASSAGTSGSNEQFF	TGTGCCAGCAGCGCCGGGACTAGCGGCTCCAATGAGCAGTTCTTC
TRBV4-1	NA	TRBD2	TRBJ2-1	CASSAKGTTSGGSEQFF	TGCGCCAGCAGCGCGAAGGGTACTACTAGCGGAGGGAGTGAGCAGTTCTTC
TRBV27	NA	TRBD1	TRBJ1-1	CASSSQGYNTEAFF	TGTGCCAGCAGTTCACAGGGGTACAACACTGAAGCTTTCTTT
TRBV5-5	NA	NA	TRBJ2-7	CASSFWLSYEQYF	TGTGCCAGCAGCTTTTGGCTCTCCTACGAGCAGTACTTC
TRBV11-2	NA	NA	TRBJ2-7	CASSLDIPYEQYF	TGTGCCAGCAGCTTAGATATTCCCTACGAGCAGTACTTC
TRBV19	NA	TRBD1	TRBJ1-1	CASSTTGVWTEAFF	TGTGCCAGTAGTACAACAGGGGTATGGACTGAAGCTTTCTTT
TRBV19	once	NA	TRBJ1-1	CASRPRRTDTEAFF	TGTGCCAGTCGCCCGCGCCGGACAGACACTGAAGCTTTCTTT
TRBV25-1	NA	TRBD2	TRBJ2-1	CASSEPGTKNNEQFF	TGTGCCAGCAGTGAACCCGGGACTAAGAACAATGAGCAGTTCTTC
TRBV7-2	few	NA	TRBJ2-5	CASSKPGETQYF	TGTGCCAGCAGTAAACCAGGGGAGACCCAGTACTTC
TRBV7-2	NA	TRBD2	TRBJ2-3	CASSPGLAGSTDTQYF	TGTGCCAGCAGCCCCGGACTAGCGGGTAGCACAGATACGCAGTATTTT